This T cell receptor (beta chain) was retrieved from a study of identical twins. V lost 6 bases and J lost 8, with 20 bases in between. The CDR3 consists of 14 residues. Germline lookup yields CDR1 DFQATT and CDR2 SNEGSKA (reference sequence). TCRdb recomputed calls from the 5' RACE reads with MiXCR, one row per CDR3 protein. Of approximately 500,000 distinct CDR3 sequences in the sample, approximately 24% were seen once. These records were also assigned to another study, of T cells expressing NK-cell markers.

This receptor was identified in a woman between 18 and 29 years old in good health. The rearrangement joins TRBV20-1 to TRBJ2-1, with D perhaps TRBD2 (6 bases). The sequencing input was CD4+ T cells sorted from blood. The CDR3 DNA reads as TGCAGTGCCTCCCGGAATGGGAGGTCCGATGAGCAGTTCTTC. It yields the protein CSASRNGRSDEQFF.